The present T cell receptor beta chain was sequenced within a study of blood T cell repertoires in COVID-19. For the study at large: In each case, the material was cDNA or gDNA derived from T cells, B-cell-depleted T cells, or PBMCs.

The data were produced by immunoSEQ multiplex PCR, yet TCRdb's version contains in-frame clones alone and is incomplete. This sample has about 380,000 clones, with approximately 87% found just once. Per the germline V gene, CDR1 is SGHVS and CDR2 is FNYEAQ. With V trimmed by 5 bases and J by 6 bases, 9 bases remained unmatched. The CDR3 has 14 amino acids. Donors of Cohort 3 who recovered were those that had two negative PCRs, clearance, or symptom resolution. The V gene is TRBV7-6, the J gene TRBJ2-7, with 8 bases fitting TRBD2. The TCR originated in a man aged 25-40 years who had recovered from COVID-19. The specimen was PBMCs or T cells enriched from blood (not recorded which). The CDR3 loop reads CASSPSPTSGEQYF. In DNA, the CDR3 is TGTGCCAGCAGCCCCTCGCCCACTAGCGGCGAGCAGTACTTC. Combining the CDR3 with reference TRBV7-6 and TRBJ2-7 gives the whole variable domain GAGVSQSPRYKVTKRGQDVALRCDPISGHVSLYWYRQALGQGPEFLTYFNYEAQQDKSGLPNDRFSAERPEGSISTLTIQRTEQRDSAMYRCASSPSPTSGEQYFGPGTRLTVT.